A selection of T cell receptor beta chains follows, all from one sample in a study of post-analysis software for immune sequencing data. TCRdb fed the PCR reads into MiXCR, producing one record per CDR3 protein. This table holds hundreds of thousands of distinct CDR3 sequences, 25% to 30% found once. Sequencing used blood. These TCRs come from a girl under 18 with multiple sclerosis. CDR3s include the opening cysteine and the closing phenylalanine or tryptophan. A D gene is named only where the DNA matches it firmly. Some rows have no size entry. The others give once, few or many, or a class for an expanded clone.

J gene | clone size | V gene | D gene | CDR3 protein | CDR3 DNA
TRBJ2-1 | - | TRBV4-3 | - | CASSQDRGANNEQFF | TGCGCCAGCAGCCAAGATAGGGGAGCCAACAATGAGCAGTTCTTC
TRBJ1-1 | many | TRBV6-1 | - | CASSEPHPGGGTEAFF | TGTGCCAGCAGTGAACCCCACCCGGGGGGAGGCACTGAAGCTTTCTTT
TRBJ2-7 | - | TRBV20-1 | TRBD1 | CSAREWGQGAYEQYF | TGCAGTGCTAGAGAGTGGGGGCAGGGGGCGTACGAGCAGTACTTC
TRBJ2-1 | few | TRBV20-1 | TRBD2 | CSEASGRGSYNEQFF | TGCAGTGAAGCTAGCGGGAGAGGGTCCTACAATGAGCAGTTCTTC
TRBJ2-7 | few | TRBV7-8 | TRBD1 | CASSSGTGWGGQYF | TGTGCCAGCAGTTCCGGGACAGGCTGGGGAGGGCAGTACTTC
TRBJ2-5 | many | TRBV29-1 | - | CSGRDSGETQYF | TGCAGCGGCCGGGACTCAGGAGAGACCCAGTACTTC
TRBJ2-3 | - | TRBV6-5 | TRBD2 | CASRPGLVTDTQYF | TGTGCCAGCAGACCGGGACTAGTAACAGATACGCAGTATTTT
TRBJ2-3 | few | TRBV7-7 | - | CASRFRDTTQYF | TGTGCCAGCAGGTTCCGGGACACCACGCAGTATTTT
TRBJ2-5 | - | TRBV18 | - | CASSPYTLETQYF | TGTGCCAGCTCACCATATACTTTGGAGACCCAGTACTTC
TRBJ1-6 | - | TRBV5-5 | - | CASSGGGLGSPLHF | TGTGCCAGCAGCGGGGGGGGTTTAGGCTCACCCCTCCACTTT
TRBJ1-6 | - | TRBV4-1 | TRBD1 | CASSQGTGENSPLHF | TGCGCCAGCAGCCAGGGGACAGGGGAGAATTCACCCCTCCACTTT
TRBJ1-5 | - | TRBV2 | TRBD1 | CASSADRGGNQPQHF | TGTGCCAGCAGCGCGGACAGGGGTGGGAATCAGCCCCAGCATTTT
TRBJ1-1 | once | TRBV3-1 | - | CASSRVRDAEAFF | TGTGCCAGCAGCCGAGTGAGGGATGCCGAAGCTTTCTTT
TRBJ1-2 | - | TRBV4-2 | TRBD1 | CASSQDPGQGQSRGYTF | TGTGCCAGCAGCCAAGATCCGGGACAGGGGCAATCGAGGGGCTACACCTTC
TRBJ2-7 | once | TRBV20-1 | TRBD2 | CSARVKRGAATYNEQYF | TGCAGTGCTAGAGTCAAGCGGGGGGCGGCGACCTACAATGAGCAGTACTTC
TRBJ2-1 | few | TRBV9 | - | CASSVGQVSYNEQFF | TGTGCCAGCAGCGTAGGGCAGGTCTCCTACAATGAGCAGTTCTTC
TRBJ2-3 | - | TRBV28 | TRBD1 | CASSAIGTGAIPHTDTQYF | TGTGCCAGCAGTGCGATCGGGACAGGGGCCATACCACACACAGATACGCAGTATTTT
TRBJ2-7 | few | TRBV10-3 | TRBD1 | CATRGGTTYEQYF | TGTGCCACCCGAGGGGGCACAACCTACGAGCAGTACTTC
TRBJ2-1 | - | TRBV20-1 | TRBD2 | CSARGLALFHEQFF | TGCAGTGCTAGGGGACTAGCCTTATTTCATGAGCAGTTCTTC
TRBJ2-5 | few | TRBV3-1 | TRBD2 | CASSQDWASGAQETQYF | TGTGCCAGCAGCCAAGATTGGGCTAGCGGCGCACAAGAGACCCAGTACTTC
TRBJ2-1 | few | TRBV7-2 | TRBD2 | CASSLAPGRVDEQFF | TGTGCCAGCAGCTTGGCCCCCGGGAGGGTCGATGAGCAGTTCTTC
TRBJ2-2 | - | TRBV7-9 | - | CASSLSERNTGELFF | TGTGCCAGCAGCTTATCGGAGCGGAACACCGGGGAGCTGTTTTTT
TRBJ1-6 | - | TRBV28 | - | CASSPIRSYNSPLHF | TGTGCCAGCAGTCCCATCCGCTCCTATAATTCACCCCTCCACTTT
TRBJ2-2 | - | TRBV6-1 | TRBD1 | CATNRGTGELFF | TGTGCCACCAACAGGGGTACCGGGGAGCTGTTTTTT
TRBJ2-6 | few | TRBV15 | - | CATSRPSPVSGANVLTF | TGTGCCACCAGCAGGCCCTCTCCCGTCTCTGGGGCCAACGTCCTGACTTTC
TRBJ2-3 | - | TRBV20-1 | TRBD2 | CSATSGTSGYTDTQYF | TGCAGTGCTACATCCGGGACTAGCGGGTACACAGATACGCAGTATTTT
TRBJ1-4 | - | TRBV10-3 | - | CAISESTRTNEKLFF | TGTGCCATCAGTGAGTCGACTAGGACTAATGAAAAACTGTTTTTT
TRBJ1-6 | - | TRBV4-2 | - | CASSQDDSAAYNSPLHF | TGTGCCAGCAGCCAAGATGACAGCGCCGCCTATAATTCACCCCTCCACTTT
TRBJ1-2 | few | TRBV7-2 | - | CASSPQGDYGYTF | TGTGCCAGCAGCCCACAGGGTGACTATGGCTACACCTTC
TRBJ2-3 | few | TRBV11-2 | - | CASSFLNQDTDTQYF | TGTGCCAGCAGCTTTCTCAATCAGGACACAGATACGCAGTATTTT
TRBJ2-5 | - | TRBV4-3 | - | CASSQERGWETQYF | TGCGCCAGCAGCCAAGAAAGGGGGTGGGAGACCCAGTACTTC
TRBJ2-7 | many | TRBV11-2 | - | CASSLDLGQDYEQYF | TGTGCCAGCAGCTTAGATCTTGGTCAGGACTACGAGCAGTACTTC
TRBJ2-5 | - | TRBV10-3 | - | CAIRGIGETQYF | TGTGCCATCAGGGGGATCGGAGAGACCCAGTACTTC
TRBJ2-5 | few | TRBV7-2 | TRBD2 | CASSLRASGRETQYF | TGTGCCAGCAGCTTACGGGCTAGCGGACGAGAGACCCAGTACTTC
TRBJ2-4 | - | TRBV20-1 | TRBD1 | CSARVLTGRTPIAKNIQYF | TGCAGTGCTAGAGTATTGACAGGGAGAACCCCGATAGCCAAAAACATTCAGTACTTC
TRBJ1-2 | - | TRBV4-1 | - | CASTRTGGGYTF | TGCGCCAGCACACGGACGGGGGGGGGCTACACCTTC
TRBJ1-3 | - | TRBV29-1 | - | CSVASSGHSGNTIYF | TGCAGCGTTGCCTCGTCGGGACACTCTGGAAACACCATATATTTT
TRBJ2-5 | few | TRBV11-2 | - | CASSNQEIRQETQYF | TGTGCCAGCAGCAACCAAGAAATAAGACAAGAGACCCAGTACTTC
TRBJ2-3 | few | TRBV7-7 | - | CASSSHLSGDTQYF | TGTGCCAGCAGCTCCCACCTATCGGGAGATACGCAGTATTTT
TRBJ2-2 | - | TRBV29-1 | - | CSVWDGNTGELFF | TGCAGCGTTTGGGACGGGAACACCGGGGAGCTGTTTTTT
TRBJ2-3 | - | TRBV4-3 | - | CASSQDARLEGASTTDTRYF | TGCGCCAGCAGCCAAGATGCCCGACTAGAAGGAGCCTCTACCACAGATACGCGGTATTTT
TRBJ2-7 | few | TRBV7-8 | - | CASSLVFWGFRDEQYF | TGTGCCAGCAGCTTAGTATTCTGGGGATTCCGGGACGAGCAGTACTTC
TRBJ1-6 | - | TRBV5-1 | - | CASSPVGDNSPLHF | TGCGCCAGCAGCCCGGTCGGAGATAATTCACCCCTCCACTTT
TRBJ2-1 | - | TRBV7-8 | TRBD1 | CASRGWDSHNEQFF | TGTGCCAGCAGAGGCTGGGACAGCCACAATGAGCAGTTCTTC
TRBJ2-3 | few | TRBV4-2 | TRBD1 | CASSQDGQGGTDTQYF | TGTGCCAGCAGCCAAGACGGACAGGGAGGCACAGATACGCAGTATTTT
TRBJ1-2 | few | TRBV15 | TRBD1 | CATSRGLDRSYGYTF | TGTGCCACCAGCAGAGGTCTGGACAGGTCCTATGGCTACACCTTC
TRBJ2-1 | many | TRBV4-3 | - | CASSQGRWKNEQFF | TGCGCCAGCAGCCAAGGTCGCTGGAAAAATGAGCAGTTCTTC
TRBJ2-2 | - | TRBV6-1 | - | CASSAGDRHSGELFF | TGTGCCAGCAGCGCAGGAGACAGGCACAGCGGGGAGCTGTTTTTT
TRBJ2-5 | - | TRBV20-1 | - | CSSQPGVLGETQYF | TGCAGTTCTCAACCGGGGGTCCTGGGCGAGACCCAGTACTTC
TRBJ2-1 | few | TRBV7-2 | TRBD2 | CASSSTAGNYNEQFF | TGTGCCAGCAGCTCGACAGCGGGAAACTACAATGAGCAGTTCTTC
TRBJ1-5 | - | TRBV28 | - | CASRDHTGGGQPQHF | TGTGCCAGCAGGGACCACACGGGGGGCGGTCAGCCCCAGCATTTT
TRBJ2-1 | - | TRBV20-1 | - | CSAVPLASAYNEQFF | TGCAGTGCTGTCCCTCTAGCGAGTGCCTACAATGAGCAGTTCTTC
TRBJ2-4 | few | TRBV7-2 | - | CASSLEGVVNIQYF | TGTGCCAGCAGCTTAGAGGGGGTTGTGAACATTCAGTACTTC
TRBJ2-1 | few | TRBV15 | - | CATSRDVGGYSEQFF | TGTGCCACCAGCAGAGATGTAGGAGGGTATAGTGAGCAGTTCTTC
TRBJ2-5 | - | TRBV4-1 | - | CASSSPEQRETQYF | TGCGCCAGCAGCTCCCCGGAACAACGAGAGACCCAGTACTTC
TRBJ2-3 | - | TRBV7-2 | TRBD1 | CASRRDRAKNTDTQYF | TGTGCCAGCAGACGCGACAGGGCCAAAAACACAGATACGCAGTATTTT
TRBJ2-7 | - | TRBV28 | - | CASSSITSEQYF | TGTGCCAGCAGTTCGATTACCAGCGAGCAGTACTTC
TRBJ2-1 | few | TRBV6-5 | - | CAGTWSGEANEQFF | TGTGCCGGCACCTGGTCGGGGGAGGCCAATGAGCAGTTCTTC
TRBJ2-4 | many | TRBV7-2 | - | CASSETVAKNIQYF | TGTGCCAGCAGCGAAACGGTAGCCAAAAACATTCAGTACTTC